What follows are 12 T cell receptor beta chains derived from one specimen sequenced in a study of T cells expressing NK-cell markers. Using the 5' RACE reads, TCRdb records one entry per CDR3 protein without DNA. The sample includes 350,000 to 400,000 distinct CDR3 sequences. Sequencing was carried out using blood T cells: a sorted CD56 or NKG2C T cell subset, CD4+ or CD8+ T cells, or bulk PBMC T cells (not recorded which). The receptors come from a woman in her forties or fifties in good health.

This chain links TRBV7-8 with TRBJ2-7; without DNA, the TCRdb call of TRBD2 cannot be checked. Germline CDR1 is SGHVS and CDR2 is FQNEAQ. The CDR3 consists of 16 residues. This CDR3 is CASSLNLAGDSYEQYF.

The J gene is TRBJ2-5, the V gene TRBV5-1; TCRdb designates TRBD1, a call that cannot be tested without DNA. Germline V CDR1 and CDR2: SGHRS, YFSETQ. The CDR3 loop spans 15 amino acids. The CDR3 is CASKLLGQGAETQYF.

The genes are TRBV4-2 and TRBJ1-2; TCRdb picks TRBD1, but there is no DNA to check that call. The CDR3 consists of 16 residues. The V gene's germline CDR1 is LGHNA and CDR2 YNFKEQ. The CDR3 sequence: CASSQEDRGADYGYTF.

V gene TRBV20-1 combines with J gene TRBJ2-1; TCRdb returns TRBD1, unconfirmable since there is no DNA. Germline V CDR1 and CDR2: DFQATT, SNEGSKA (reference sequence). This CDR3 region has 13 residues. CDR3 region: CSARKQVYNEQFF.

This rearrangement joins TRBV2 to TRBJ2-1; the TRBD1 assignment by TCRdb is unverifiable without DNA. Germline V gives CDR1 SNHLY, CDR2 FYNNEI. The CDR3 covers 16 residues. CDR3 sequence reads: CASAPWDQGEGDEQFF.

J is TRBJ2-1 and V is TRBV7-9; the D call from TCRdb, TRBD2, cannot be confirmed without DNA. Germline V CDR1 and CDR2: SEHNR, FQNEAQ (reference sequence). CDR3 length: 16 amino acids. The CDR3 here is CASSSNSGRNYNEQFF.

CDR3 sequence: CSVRIAGGSNEQFF. The chain carries TRBV29-1 and TRBJ2-1; there is no DNA to check the TCRdb D call of TRBD2. Germline V gives CDR1 SQVTM, CDR2 ANQGSEA. This CDR3 spans 14 amino acids.

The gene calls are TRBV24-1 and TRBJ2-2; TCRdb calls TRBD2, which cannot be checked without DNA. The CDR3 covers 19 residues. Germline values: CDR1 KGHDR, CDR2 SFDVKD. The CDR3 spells CATSAPKTSGLRNTGELFF.

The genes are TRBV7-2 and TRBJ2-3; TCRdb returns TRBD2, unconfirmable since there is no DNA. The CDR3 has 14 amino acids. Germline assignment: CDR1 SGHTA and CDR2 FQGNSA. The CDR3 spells CASSPRDWPYTQYF.

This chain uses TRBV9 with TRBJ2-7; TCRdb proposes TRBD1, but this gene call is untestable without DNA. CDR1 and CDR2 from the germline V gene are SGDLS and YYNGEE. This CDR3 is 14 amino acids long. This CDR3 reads CASSVGPGLDEQYF. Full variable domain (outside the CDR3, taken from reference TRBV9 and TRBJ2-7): DSGVTQTPKHLITATGQRVTLRCSPRSGDLSVYWYQQSLDQGLQFLIQYYNGEERAKGNILERFSAQQFPDLHSELNLSSLELGDSALYFCASSVGPGLDEQYFGPGTRLTVT.

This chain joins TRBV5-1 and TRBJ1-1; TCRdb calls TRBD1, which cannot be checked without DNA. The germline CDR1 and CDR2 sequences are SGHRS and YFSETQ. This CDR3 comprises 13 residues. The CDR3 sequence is CASSLLRGLEAFF. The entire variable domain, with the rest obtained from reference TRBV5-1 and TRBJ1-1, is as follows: KAGVTQTPRYLIKTRGQQVTLSCSPISGHRSVSWYQQTPGQGLQFLFEYFSETQRNKGNFPGRFSGRQFSNSRSEMNVSTLELGDSALYLCASSLLRGLEAFFGQGTRLTVV.

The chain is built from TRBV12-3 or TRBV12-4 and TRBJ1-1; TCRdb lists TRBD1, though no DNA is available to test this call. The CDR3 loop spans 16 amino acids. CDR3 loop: CASSPFGVTENTEAFF.